Here is one T cell receptor beta chain with its context. Its antigen is still unknown. The sample holds no much larger clone one base away, and base qualities are not on file. The data originate from a study of T cell repertoires in cytomegalovirus infection (dated by TCRdb to between 2018 and 2021). Context from the whole study: Because public TCR beta signatures pointed to carriage of CMV infection together with the matching HLA type, the HLA type of each donor mattered for the analysis. General findings and caveats noted by the study authors: Carriers of CMV infection plus the relevant HLA type were discriminated by the cumulative frequency of public TCR beta family members in the study cohort and in an independent roughly 350-donor cohort. The ex vivo response was dominated by HLA-C-restricted CMV-specific TCR beta clonotypes, and the single most frequent clonotype in two of eight donors was supplied by these HLA-C-restricted clonotypes.

The reads were generated on an Illumina HiSeq 1500. Using fastp trimming at Q25 and MiXCR clonotype assembly, TCRdb reanalyzed the public sequencing data and kept in-frame beta chains. Each entry is one CDR3 protein sequence, shown with its most common DNA and genes. Within this sample are approximately 250,000 distinct CDR3 sequences, with 9% to 15% of them counted one time only. Together, the top ten hold roughly 1.7% of the sample. The sequenced sample was PBMCs. The source is a human donor in good health (CMV status not recorded). Some clones in this sample may be carry-over from other donors' samples.

CDR3 sequence: CASTGQSHMNTEAFF. The bases read TGTGCCAGCACGGGACAGAGCCACATGAACACTGAAGCTTTCTTT. The sequence links TRBV28 to TRBJ1-1; 7 bases in between match TRBD1. Sequences MDHEN (CDR1) and SYDVKM (CDR2) are obtained from the germline V gene. At the junction V is shortened by 7 bases and J by 0 bases; bases outside the gene matches: 8. There are 15 amino acids in the CDR3, from cysteine to phenylalanine inclusive. Just the 45-base CDR3 DNA is kept, in frame starting at base 1.